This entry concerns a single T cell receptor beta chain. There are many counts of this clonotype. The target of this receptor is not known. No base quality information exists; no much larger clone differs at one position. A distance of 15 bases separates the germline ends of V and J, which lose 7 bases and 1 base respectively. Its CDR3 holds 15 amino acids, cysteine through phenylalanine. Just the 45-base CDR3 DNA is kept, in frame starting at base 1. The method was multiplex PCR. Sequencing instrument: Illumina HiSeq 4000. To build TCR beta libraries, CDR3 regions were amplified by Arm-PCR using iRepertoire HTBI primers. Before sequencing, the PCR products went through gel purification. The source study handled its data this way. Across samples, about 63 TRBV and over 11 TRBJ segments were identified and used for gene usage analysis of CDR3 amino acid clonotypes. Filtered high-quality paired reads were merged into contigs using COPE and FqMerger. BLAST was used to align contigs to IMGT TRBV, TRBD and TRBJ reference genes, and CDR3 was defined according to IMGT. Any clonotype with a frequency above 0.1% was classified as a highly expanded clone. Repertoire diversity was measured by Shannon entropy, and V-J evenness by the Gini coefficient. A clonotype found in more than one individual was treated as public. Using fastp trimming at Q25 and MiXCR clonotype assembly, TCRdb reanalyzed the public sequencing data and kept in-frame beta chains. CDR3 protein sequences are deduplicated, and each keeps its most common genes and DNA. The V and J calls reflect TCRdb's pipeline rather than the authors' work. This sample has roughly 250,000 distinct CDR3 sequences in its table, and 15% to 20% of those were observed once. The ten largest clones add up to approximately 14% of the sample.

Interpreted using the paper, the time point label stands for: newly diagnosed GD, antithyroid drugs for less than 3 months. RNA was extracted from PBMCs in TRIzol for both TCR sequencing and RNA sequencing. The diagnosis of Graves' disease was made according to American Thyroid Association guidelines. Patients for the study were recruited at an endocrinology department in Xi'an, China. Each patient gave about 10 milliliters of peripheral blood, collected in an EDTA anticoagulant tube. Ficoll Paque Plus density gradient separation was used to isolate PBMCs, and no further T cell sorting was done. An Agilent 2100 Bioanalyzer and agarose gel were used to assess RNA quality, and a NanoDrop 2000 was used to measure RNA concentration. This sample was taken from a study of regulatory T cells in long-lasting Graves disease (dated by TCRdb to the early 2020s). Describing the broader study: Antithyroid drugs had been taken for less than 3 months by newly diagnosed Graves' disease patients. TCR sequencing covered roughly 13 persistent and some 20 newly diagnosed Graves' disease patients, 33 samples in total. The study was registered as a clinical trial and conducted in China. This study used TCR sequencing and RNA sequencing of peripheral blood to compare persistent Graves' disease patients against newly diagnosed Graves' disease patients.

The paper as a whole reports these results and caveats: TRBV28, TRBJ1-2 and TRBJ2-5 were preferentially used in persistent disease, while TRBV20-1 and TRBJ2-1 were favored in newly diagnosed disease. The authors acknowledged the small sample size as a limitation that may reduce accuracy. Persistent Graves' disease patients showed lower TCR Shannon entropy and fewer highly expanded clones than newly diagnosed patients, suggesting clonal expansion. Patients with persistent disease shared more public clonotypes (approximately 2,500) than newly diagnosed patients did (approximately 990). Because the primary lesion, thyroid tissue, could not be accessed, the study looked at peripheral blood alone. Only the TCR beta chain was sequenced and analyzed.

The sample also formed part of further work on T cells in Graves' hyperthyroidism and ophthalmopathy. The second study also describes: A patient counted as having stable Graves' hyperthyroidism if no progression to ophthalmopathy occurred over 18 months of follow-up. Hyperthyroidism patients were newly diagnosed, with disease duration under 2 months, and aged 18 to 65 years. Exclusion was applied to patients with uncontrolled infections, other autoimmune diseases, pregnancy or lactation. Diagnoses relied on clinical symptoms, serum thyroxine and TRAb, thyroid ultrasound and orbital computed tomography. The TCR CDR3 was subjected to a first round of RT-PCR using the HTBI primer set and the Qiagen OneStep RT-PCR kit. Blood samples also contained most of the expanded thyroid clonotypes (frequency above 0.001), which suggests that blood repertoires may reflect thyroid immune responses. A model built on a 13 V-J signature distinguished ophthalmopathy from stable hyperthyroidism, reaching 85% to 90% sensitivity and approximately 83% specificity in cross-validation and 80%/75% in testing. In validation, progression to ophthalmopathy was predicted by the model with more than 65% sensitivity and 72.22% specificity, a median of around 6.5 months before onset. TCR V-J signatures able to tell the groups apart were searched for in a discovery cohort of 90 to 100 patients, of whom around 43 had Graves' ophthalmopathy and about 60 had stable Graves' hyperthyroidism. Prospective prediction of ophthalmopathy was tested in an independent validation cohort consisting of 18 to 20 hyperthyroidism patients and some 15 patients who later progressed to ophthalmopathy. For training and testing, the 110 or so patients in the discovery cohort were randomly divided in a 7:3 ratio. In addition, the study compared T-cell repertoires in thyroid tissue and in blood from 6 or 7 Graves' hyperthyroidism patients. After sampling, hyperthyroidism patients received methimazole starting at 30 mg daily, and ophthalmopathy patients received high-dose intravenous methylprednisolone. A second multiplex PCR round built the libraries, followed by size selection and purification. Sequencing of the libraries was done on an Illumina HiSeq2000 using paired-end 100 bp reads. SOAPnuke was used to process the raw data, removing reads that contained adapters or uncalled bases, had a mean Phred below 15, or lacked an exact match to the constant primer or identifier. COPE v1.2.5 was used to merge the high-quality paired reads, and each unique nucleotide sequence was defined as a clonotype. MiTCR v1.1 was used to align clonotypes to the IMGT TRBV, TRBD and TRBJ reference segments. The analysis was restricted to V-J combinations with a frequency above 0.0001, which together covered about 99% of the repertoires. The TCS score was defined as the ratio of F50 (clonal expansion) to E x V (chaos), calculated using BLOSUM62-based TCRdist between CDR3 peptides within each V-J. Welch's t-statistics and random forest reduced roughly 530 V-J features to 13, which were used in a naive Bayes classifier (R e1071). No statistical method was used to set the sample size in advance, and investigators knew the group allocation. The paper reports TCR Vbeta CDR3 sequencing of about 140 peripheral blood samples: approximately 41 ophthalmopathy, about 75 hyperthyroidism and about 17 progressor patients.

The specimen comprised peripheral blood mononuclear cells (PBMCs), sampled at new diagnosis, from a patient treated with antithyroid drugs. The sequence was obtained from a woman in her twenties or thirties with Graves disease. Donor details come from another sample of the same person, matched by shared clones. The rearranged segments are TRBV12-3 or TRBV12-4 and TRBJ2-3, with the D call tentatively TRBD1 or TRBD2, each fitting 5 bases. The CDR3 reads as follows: CASTLRDGRTDTQYF. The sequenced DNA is TGTGCCAGCACCCTCCGGGACGGGCGCACAGATACGCAGTATTTT.